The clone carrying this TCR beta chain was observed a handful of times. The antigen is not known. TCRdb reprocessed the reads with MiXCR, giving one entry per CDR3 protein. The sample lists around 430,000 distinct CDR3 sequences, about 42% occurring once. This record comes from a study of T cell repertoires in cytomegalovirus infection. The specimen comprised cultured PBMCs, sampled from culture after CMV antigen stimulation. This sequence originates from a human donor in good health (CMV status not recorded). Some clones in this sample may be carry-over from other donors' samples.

CDR3: CASSYTTQETQYF. CDR3 DNA: TGTGCCAGCAGTTACACAACTCAAGAGACCCAGTACTTC. The V and J genes are TRBV6-6 and TRBJ2-5; D gene unclear. Between the trimmed V and J ends, which lost 2 bases and 2 bases, there was a span of 6 bases. Germline V gives CDR1 MNHNY, CDR2 SVGAGI (reference sequence). CDR3 size: 13 residues.